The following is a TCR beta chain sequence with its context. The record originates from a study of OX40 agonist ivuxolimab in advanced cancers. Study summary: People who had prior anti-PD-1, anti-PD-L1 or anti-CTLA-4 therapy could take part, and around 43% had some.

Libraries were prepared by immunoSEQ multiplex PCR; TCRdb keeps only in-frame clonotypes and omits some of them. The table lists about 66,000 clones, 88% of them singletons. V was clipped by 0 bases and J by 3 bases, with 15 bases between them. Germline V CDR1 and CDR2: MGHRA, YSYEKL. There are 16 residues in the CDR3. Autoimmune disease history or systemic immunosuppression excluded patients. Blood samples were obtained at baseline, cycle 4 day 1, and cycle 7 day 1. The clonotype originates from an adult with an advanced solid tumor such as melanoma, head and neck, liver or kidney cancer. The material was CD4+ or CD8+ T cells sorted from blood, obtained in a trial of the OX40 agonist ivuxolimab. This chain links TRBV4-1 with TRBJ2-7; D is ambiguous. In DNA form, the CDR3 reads TGCGCCAGCAGCCAAGATGGGCGTAACGGTGTCTACGAGCAGTACTTC. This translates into CASSQDGRNGVYEQYF.